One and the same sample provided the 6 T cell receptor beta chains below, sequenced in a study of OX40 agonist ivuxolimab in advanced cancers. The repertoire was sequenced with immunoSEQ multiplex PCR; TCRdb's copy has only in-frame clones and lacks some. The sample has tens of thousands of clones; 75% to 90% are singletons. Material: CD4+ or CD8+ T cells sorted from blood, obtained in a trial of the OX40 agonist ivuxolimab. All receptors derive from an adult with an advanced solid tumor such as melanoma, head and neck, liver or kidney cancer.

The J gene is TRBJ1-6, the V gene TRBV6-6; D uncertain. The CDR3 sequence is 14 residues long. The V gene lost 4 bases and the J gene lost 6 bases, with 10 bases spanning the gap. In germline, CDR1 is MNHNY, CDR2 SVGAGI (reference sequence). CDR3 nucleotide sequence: TGTGCCAGCAGTTCCGCGGCCTCTAATTCACCCCTCCACTTT. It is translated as CASSSAASNSPLHF.

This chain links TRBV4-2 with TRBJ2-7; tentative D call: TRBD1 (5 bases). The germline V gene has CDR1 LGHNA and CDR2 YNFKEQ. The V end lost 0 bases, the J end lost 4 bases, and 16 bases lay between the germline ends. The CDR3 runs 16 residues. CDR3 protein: CASSQDQTADGYEQYF. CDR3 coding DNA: TGTGCCAGCAGCCAAGATCAGACAGCCGACGGTTACGAGCAGTACTTC.

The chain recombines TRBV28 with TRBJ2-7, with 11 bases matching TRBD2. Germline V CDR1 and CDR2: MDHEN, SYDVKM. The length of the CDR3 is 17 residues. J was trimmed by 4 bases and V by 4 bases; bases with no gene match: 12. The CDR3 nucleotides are TGTGCCAGCAGTTCCTTTTGGGGTAGCGGGAGGGTGTACGAGCAGTACTTC. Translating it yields CASSSFWGSGRVYEQYF.

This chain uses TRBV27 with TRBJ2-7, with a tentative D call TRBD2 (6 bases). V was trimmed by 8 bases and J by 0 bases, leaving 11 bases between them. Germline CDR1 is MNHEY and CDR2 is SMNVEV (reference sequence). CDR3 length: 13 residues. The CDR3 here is CASGVRGSYEQYF. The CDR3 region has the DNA TGTGCCAGCGGTGTGCGGGGCTCCTACGAGCAGTACTTC.

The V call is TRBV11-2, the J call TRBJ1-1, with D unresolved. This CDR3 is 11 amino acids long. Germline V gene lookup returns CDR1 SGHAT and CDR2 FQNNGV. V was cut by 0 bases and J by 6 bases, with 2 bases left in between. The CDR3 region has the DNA TGTGCCAGCAGCTTAGAGTCTGAAGCTTTCTTT. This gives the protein CASSLESEAFF.

The chain's CDR3 is CASSVQGRDEQFF. The CDR3 DNA sequence: TGTGCCAGCAGCGTACAGGGGCGCGATGAGCAGTTCTTC. V usage is TRBV9 and J usage is TRBJ2-1, with D possibly matching TRBD1 (6 bases). Deletions cut 1 base from V and 8 bases from J, with 10 bases between. The CDR3 length is 13 residues. Germline V gene data show CDR1 as SGDLS and CDR2 as YYNGEE. Looking up the rest from reference TRBV9 and TRBJ2-1 gives the full variable domain: DSGVTQTPKHLITATGQRVTLRCSPRSGDLSVYWYQQSLDQGLQFLIQYYNGEERAKGNILERFSAQQFPDLHSELNLSSLELGDSALYFCASSVQGRDEQFFGPGTRLTVL.